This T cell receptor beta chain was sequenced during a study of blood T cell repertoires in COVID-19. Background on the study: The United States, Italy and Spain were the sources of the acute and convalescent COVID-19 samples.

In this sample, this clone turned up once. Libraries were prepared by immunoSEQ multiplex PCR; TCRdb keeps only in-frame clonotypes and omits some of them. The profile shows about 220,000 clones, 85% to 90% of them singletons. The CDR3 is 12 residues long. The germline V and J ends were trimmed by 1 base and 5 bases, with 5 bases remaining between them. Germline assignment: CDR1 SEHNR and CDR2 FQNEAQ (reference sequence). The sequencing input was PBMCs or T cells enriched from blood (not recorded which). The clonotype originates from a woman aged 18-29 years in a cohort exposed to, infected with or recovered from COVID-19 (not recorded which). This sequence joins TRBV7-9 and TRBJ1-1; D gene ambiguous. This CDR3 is CASSLGITEAFF. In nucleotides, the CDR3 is TGTGCCAGCAGCTTAGGTATTACTGAAGCTTTCTTT. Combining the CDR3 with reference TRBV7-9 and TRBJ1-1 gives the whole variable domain DTGVSQNPRHKITKRGQNVTFRCDPISEHNRLYWYRQTLGQGPEFLTYFQNEAQLEKSRLLSDRFSAERPKGSFSTLEIQRTEQGDSAMYLCASSLGITEAFFGQGTRLTVV.